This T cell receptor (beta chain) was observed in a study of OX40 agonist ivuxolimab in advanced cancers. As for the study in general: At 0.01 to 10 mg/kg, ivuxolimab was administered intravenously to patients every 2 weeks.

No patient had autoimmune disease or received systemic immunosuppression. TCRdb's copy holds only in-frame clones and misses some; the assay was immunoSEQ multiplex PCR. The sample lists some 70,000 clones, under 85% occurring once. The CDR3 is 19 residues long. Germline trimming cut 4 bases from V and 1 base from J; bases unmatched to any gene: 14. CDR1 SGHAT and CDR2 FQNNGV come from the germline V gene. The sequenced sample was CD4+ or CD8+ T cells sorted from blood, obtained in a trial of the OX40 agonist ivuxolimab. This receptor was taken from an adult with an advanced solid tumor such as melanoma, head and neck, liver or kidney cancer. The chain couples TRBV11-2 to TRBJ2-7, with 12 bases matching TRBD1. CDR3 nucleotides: TGTGCCAGCAGCTGGACCGGGACAGGGGGCGCGGGCACTTCCTACGAGCAGTACTTC. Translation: CASSWTGTGGAGTSYEQYF.